The clone carrying this TCR beta chain was found a few times. These data come from a study of T cell repertoires in cytomegalovirus infection. About the research overall: Indicated by public TCR beta signatures were CMV infection and matching HLA type.

TCRdb processed the reads anew with MiXCR; each CDR3 protein has one entry. The data contain about 300,000 distinct CDR3 sequences, 9.6% of them seen just once; the ten biggest clones take up around 2.6%. CDR1 is DFQATT and CDR2 is SNEGSKA in the germline V gene (reference sequence). There are 13 residues in the CDR3. J was trimmed by 7 bases and V by 5 bases; bases with no gene match: 7. V is TRBV20-1 and J is TRBJ1-5, with 8 positions matching TRBD1. The sequence was collected from a human donor in good health (CMV status not recorded). Some clones in this sample may be carry-over from other donors' samples. The specimen sequenced was PBMCs. The CDR3 bases are TGCAGTGCTCCCGACAGGGGAGGACAGCCCCAGCATTTT. This gives the protein CSAPDRGGQPQHF.